The 29 T cell receptor beta chains given below trace back to one sample, sequenced in a study of PD-1 blockade in classical Hodgkin lymphoma. Profiled with immunoSEQ multiplex PCR; TCRdb holds only in-frame clones, not every one. The data contain over 20,000 clones, about 87% of them seen just once; the ten biggest clones take up less than 7.5%. Indicated time point: newly diagnosed, previously untreated cHL patient sample. Isolation of CD8+ T cells from thawed PBMCs used magnetic negative selection. Sample: CD8+ T cells from blood. Source of these receptors: a human donor with classical Hodgkin lymphoma.

The chain joins TRBV10-2 to TRBJ1-1, with D unclear. Germline CDR1 and CDR2: WSHSY and SAAADI. Trimming cost V 10 bases and J 9 bases, with 15 bases left between them. The CDR3 is 11 amino acids. CDR3 protein: CATYSDVQAFF. DNA of the CDR3: TGCGCCACTTACTCGGACGTCCAAGCTTTCTTT.

This chain connects TRBV4-3 to TRBJ2-3; 8 bases line up with TRBD2. CDR1 LGHNA and CDR2 YSLEER come from the germline V gene. The CDR3 is 16 residues long. Trimming cost V 3 bases and J 4 bases; bases outside gene matches: 9. The DNA of the CDR3 is TGCGCCAGCAGCCACCAGCTAGCGGGTGGATCAGATACGCAGTATTTT. Protein product: CASSHQLAGGSDTQYF.

The chain employs TRBV27 and TRBJ2-3; tentative D call: TRBD1 (6 bases). The V gene's germline CDR1 is MNHEY and CDR2 SMNVEV (reference sequence). The CDR3 has 14 amino acids. V was pared by 5 bases and J by 6 bases, with 15 bases between. The CDR3 DNA sequence: TGTGCCAGCAGTCAACAGGGTTATTTGGATACGCAGTATTTT. Its protein product is CASSQQGYLDTQYF.

The chain employs TRBV19 and TRBJ2-5; D gene uncertain. Germline V gives CDR1 LNHDA, CDR2 SQIVND (reference sequence). This CDR3 has 14 residues. V was pared by 0 bases and J by 0 bases, with 5 bases between. CDR3 protein: CASSIELYQETQYF. CDR3 in DNA: TGTGCCAGTAGTATAGAACTATACCAAGAGACCCAGTACTTC.

V usage is TRBV4-3 and J usage is TRBJ1-3; 11 nucleotides align to TRBD1. Germline CDR1 and CDR2: LGHNA and YSLEER. V shed 1 base, J shed 2 bases, and the junction held 4 bases outside the gene matches. The CDR3 has 17 amino acids. The CDR3 sequence: CASSQVRTGGTGNTIYF. The CDR3, as DNA: TGCGCCAGCAGCCAAGTCCGGACAGGGGGCACTGGAAACACCATATATTTT.

V gene TRBV5-4 combines with J gene TRBJ1-1; 7 nucleotides agree with TRBD1. Trimming removed 4 bases from V and 0 bases from J; junction bases left unmatched: 3. The CDR3 is made up of 14 amino acids. The germline V gene has CDR1 SGHNT and CDR2 YYREEE (reference sequence). CDR3 loop: CASSNTGVNTEAFF. The DNA of the CDR3 is TGTGCCAGCAGCAACACAGGGGTGAACACTGAAGCTTTCTTT.

V is TRBV5-6 and J is TRBJ2-5; no clear D gene. CDR1 is SGHDT and CDR2 is YYEEEE in the germline V gene. Trimming took off 4 bases at V and 5 bases at J, with 6 bases between the two ends. This CDR3 spans 11 amino acids. CDR3 bases: TGTGCCAGCAGCCGAGCGGAGACCCAGTACTTC. This encodes CASSRAETQYF. Complete variable domain (other parts from reference TRBV5-6 and TRBJ2-5): DAGVTQSPTHLIKTRGQQVTLRCSPKSGHDTVSWYQQALGQGPQFIFQYYEEEERQRGNFPDRFSGHQFPNYSSELNVNALLLGDSALYLCASSRAETQYFGPGTRLLVL.

The gene calls are TRBV5-1 and TRBJ2-1, with D possibly TRBD1 on 6 matching bases. Trimming took off 5 bases at V and 5 bases at J, with 11 bases between the two ends. The CDR3 length is 13 residues. Germline values: CDR1 SGHRS, CDR2 YFSETQ. The CDR3 sequence is CASSLGDNNEQFF. CDR3 bases: TGCGCCAGCAGTCTGGGGGACAACAATGAGCAGTTCTTC.

This chain joins TRBV7-9 and TRBJ2-5; TRBD1 agrees at 9 bases. Germline trimming cut 6 bases from V and 5 bases from J; bases unmatched to any gene: 13. From germline, CDR1 is SEHNR and CDR2 FQNEAQ (reference sequence). The CDR3 has 16 residues. As DNA, the CDR3 is TGTGCCAGCAGATACTCCGGGACAGGGAACATGGAGACCCAGTACTTC. This encodes CASRYSGTGNMETQYF.

V and J are TRBV6-5 and TRBJ2-3; D remains unclear. The V end lost 4 bases, the J end lost 1 base, and 6 bases lay between the germline ends. This CDR3 has 13 residues. Germline V gene lookup returns CDR1 MNHEY and CDR2 SVGAGI. CDR3 sequence: CASSSVGTDTQYF. In nucleotides, the CDR3 is TGTGCCAGCAGTTCGGTCGGCACAGATACGCAGTATTTT.

The chain joins TRBV6-4 to TRBJ2-3; 7 bases line up with TRBD2. The CDR3 spans 15 residues. Germline loops: CDR1 MRHNA, CDR2 SNTAGT. The V and J ends lost 0 bases and 2 bases, in that order; junction bases with no gene match: 2. The CDR3 sequence is CASSDSRGDTDTQYF. CDR3 sequence (DNA): TGTGCCAGCAGTGACTCCCGGGGGGACACAGATACGCAGTATTTT.

The chain combines TRBV7-2 with TRBJ1-1; D remains ambiguous. Trimming removed 2 bases from V and 4 bases from J, with 11 bases in between. The CDR3 has 14 residues. The germline V gene encodes CDR1 SGHTA and CDR2 FQGNSA. In DNA form, the CDR3 reads TGTGCCAGCAGCTTAACCGGGTTGGGCACTGAAGCTTTCTTT. Encoded protein: CASSLTGLGTEAFF.

The V call is TRBV5-8, the J call TRBJ2-1; unclear D gene. Germline V CDR1 and CDR2: SGHTS, YDEGEE. The CDR3 is made up of 18 amino acids. The V gene lost 0 bases and the J gene lost 0 bases, with 16 bases spanning the gap. CDR3 coding DNA: TGTGCCAGCAGCTTGGAATTGGCAGACTTTAGCTCCTACAATGAGCAGTTCTTC. It yields the protein CASSLELADFSSYNEQFF.

The rearrangement uses TRBV7-9 and TRBJ2-3, with TRBD2 identical over 12 bases. The CDR3 contains 15 residues. J lost 7 bases, V lost 3 bases, and 5 bases had no gene match. CDR1 is SEHNR, CDR2 FQNEAQ, per germline (reference sequence). The CDR3 region is CASSFGLAGRYTQYF. CDR3 sequence (DNA): TGTGCCAGCAGCTTCGGACTAGCGGGACGATATACGCAGTATTTT.

This clone showed up just once. This chain links TRBV4-3 with TRBJ1-2; perhaps TRBD1 as D (5 bases). CDR1 LGHNA and CDR2 YSLEER come from the germline V gene. Between the trimmed V and J ends, which lost 3 bases and 5 bases, there was a span of 16 bases. This CDR3 comprises 15 residues. The CDR3 DNA reads TGCGCCAGCAGCCAGGGGCTGGGGGGAGGGTATGGCTACACCTTC. It codes for CASSQGLGGGYGYTF.

The CDR3 loop reads CASSNDRDRGDEQYF. CDR3 bases: TGTGCCAGCAGCAACGACCGGGACAGGGGTGACGAGCAGTACTTC. The J gene is TRBJ2-7, the V gene TRBV21-1; TRBD1, the table's D call, lacks a check against the DNA. TRBV21-1 is shown as a pseudogene. This CDR3 has 15 residues.

This sequence joins TRBV28 and TRBJ2-7; D gene ambiguous. Germline V gene data show CDR1 as MDHEN and CDR2 as SYDVKM. The V end lost 3 bases, the J end lost 0 bases, and 3 bases lay between the germline ends. This CDR3 is 12 amino acids long. The CDR3 is CASSFVSYEQYF. Written as DNA, the CDR3 is TGTGCCAGCAGTTTCGTCTCCTACGAGCAGTACTTC.

The chain couples TRBV9 to TRBJ2-7; D perhaps matches TRBD1 (5 bases). The length of the CDR3 is 14 residues. Germline V lookup: CDR1 SGDLS, CDR2 YYNGEE. V was pared by 0 bases and J by 8 bases, with 15 bases between. The DNA of the CDR3 is TGTGCCAGCAGCGTAGGAACCCGACAGAATAAGCAGTACTTC. Its protein product is CASSVGTRQNKQYF.

The chain joins TRBV9 to TRBJ2-1, with a possible D match to TRBD2 (6 bases). Trimming left V 4 bases short and J 7 bases short, with 21 bases between. The CDR3 totals 16 residues. Germline loops: CDR1 SGDLS, CDR2 YYNGEE. CDR3 coding DNA: TGTGCCAGCAGCCCCTCCGGGACTCCACGAGGGAATGAGCAGTTCTTC. This codes for CASSPSGTPRGNEQFF.

The chain's CDR3 is CASSFGRVNTEAFF. In DNA form, the CDR3 reads TGTGCCAGCAGTTTCGGCAGGGTGAACACTGAAGCTTTCTTT. This chain links TRBV28 with TRBJ1-1, with D perhaps TRBD1 (5 bases). This CDR3 has 14 residues. CDR1 is MDHEN and CDR2 is SYDVKM in the germline V gene. The V end lost 3 bases, the J end lost 0 bases, and 8 bases lay between the germline ends.

The chain links TRBV21-1 to TRBJ1-1; TRBD1, the D gene given by the table, was not confirmed from the DNA. TRBV21-1 is listed as a pseudogene. CDR3 length: 14 residues. The CDR3 bases are TGTGCCAGCAGCAAAGGGACAGTACCTTCTGAAGCTTTCTTT. It translates to CASSKGTVPSEAFF.

The gene calls are TRBV6-5 and TRBJ2-3; D might be TRBD1 (5 bases). Per the germline V gene, CDR1 is MNHEY and CDR2 is SVGAGI. Trimming shortened V by 6 bases and J by 4 bases, and 11 bases separated the two germline ends. The length of the CDR3 is 13 residues. The DNA for the CDR3 is TGTGCCAGCAGCGCAGGGTTTGCAGATACGCAGTATTTT. Protein: CASSAGFADTQYF.

J is TRBJ2-1 and V is TRBV4-2; 8 bases line up with TRBD1. CDR1 and CDR2 (germline): LGHNA, YNFKEQ. V was clipped by 1 base and J by 3 bases; unmatched bases: 5. CDR3 length: 16 amino acids. CDR3 protein: CASSQGTGPDYNEQFF. CDR3 in DNA: TGTGCCAGCAGCCAAGGGACAGGGCCAGACTACAATGAGCAGTTCTTC.

This chain connects TRBV28 to TRBJ1-1, with D uncertain. Trimming removed 1 base at V and 6 bases at J, with 15 bases between. CDR1 MDHEN and CDR2 SYDVKM come from the germline V gene. The CDR3 is made up of 15 amino acids. The CDR3 region is CASSLFLYGGSEAFF. The CDR3 bases are TGTGCCAGCAGTTTATTTCTTTATGGTGGCTCTGAAGCTTTCTTT. Based on the CDR3 plus reference TRBV28 and TRBJ1-1, the full variable domain is DVKVTQSSRYLVKRTGEKVFLECVQDMDHENMFWYRQDPGLGLRLIYFSYDVKMKEKGDIPEGYSVSREKKERFSLILESASTNQTSMYLCASSLFLYGGSEAFFGQGTRLTVV.

As DNA, the CDR3 is TGTGCCAGCGGCGAACAGGGGGCGCAGGAGACCCAGTACTTC. Encoded protein: CASGEQGAQETQYF. This chain uses TRBV7-9 with TRBJ2-5; 9 bases are a match to TRBD1. J lost 5 bases, V lost 8 bases, and 9 bases had no gene match. CDR3 size: 14 residues. Germline CDR1 and CDR2: SEHNR and FQNEAQ (reference sequence).

J is TRBJ1-6 and V is TRBV4-1, with TRBD1 as a possible D gene (5 bases). V was clipped by 4 bases and J by 8 bases, with 18 bases between them. The CDR3 contains 16 residues. Germline V CDR1 and CDR2: MGHRA, YSYEKL. This CDR3 is CASSLSDTSGDSPLHF. The CDR3 DNA sequence: TGCGCCAGCAGCCTATCGGACACCTCAGGAGATTCACCCCTCCACTTT.

This clone is large by share. DNA for the CDR3: TGTGCCAGCAGTTACACCCAGGGGACCTACGAGCAGTACTTC. Its translation is CASSYTQGTYEQYF. V and J are TRBV6-5 and TRBJ2-7, with D tentatively TRBD1 (6 bases). There are 14 residues in the CDR3. CDR1 is MNHEY, CDR2 SVGAGI, per germline. V was shortened by 2 bases and J by 2 bases, with 10 bases between the two germline ends.

This clone was detected only once. This rearrangement joins TRBV6-6 to TRBJ2-3; no firm D call. The germline V gene encodes CDR1 MNHNY and CDR2 SVGAGI (reference sequence). V was cut by 4 bases and J by 0 bases, with 2 bases left in between. The CDR3 sequence is 12 residues long. The CDR3 coding sequence is TGTGCCAGCAGTTCCAGCACAGATACGCAGTATTTT. Translated: CASSSSTDTQYF.

The chain uses TRBV28 and TRBJ1-1; 7 bases line up with TRBD1. V shed 5 bases and J 6 bases; nucleotides not matched to a gene: 6. Looked up from germline, CDR1 is MDHEN and CDR2 is SYDVKM. The length of the CDR3 is 13 residues. CDR3 bases: TGTGCCAGCAGTCCAGGGACAGTATCTGAAGCTTTCTTT. Amino acids: CASSPGTVSEAFF.